This section outlines one TCR beta chain sequence together with its context. Its target antigen remains unknown. No clone much larger than this one lies a single base away; base qualities are absent. The sample originates from a study of CD8 T cells in Susac syndrome (dated by TCRdb to the late 2010s). In the study overall: Among the Susac syndrome patients who were sequenced, clinically active disease was present in roughly six and clinical remission was observed in fewer than 10. Susac syndrome patients were therapy-naive, on corticosteroids (some also receiving IVIg), or on IVIg alone at blood withdrawal. Repertoire sequencing was used to test whether CD8+ T cell activation and differentiation in Susac syndrome was antigen driven. The clonality of the CD8+ T cell repertoire was compared across approximately eleven healthy donors, around 14 Susac syndrome patients and about 16 multiple sclerosis patients.

The paper's findings and limits, for the study overall: The number of individuals in the TCR sequencing and HLA analysis was acknowledged as relatively small. Approximately 17 Susac-specific public clones were identified in the total CD8+ repertoire, and 5 or 6 Susac-specific public clones were identified in the CD8+ TEMRA repertoire. Susac syndrome CD8+ repertoires showed clonal expansion, highest in CD8+ TEMRA cells and greater in clinically active than remitting patients.

RNA was extracted with the RNeasy kit and roughly 0.45 to 1 ug was reverse transcribed using random hexamers. TCR beta CDR3 regions were amplified with the immunoSEQ multiplex PCR assay covering 54 Vbeta and 13 Jbeta segments. PCR amplification bias was corrected by using a synthetic template baseline for primer optimization and computational correction. Turning to the authors' computational methods: Reads were assigned to V, D and J genes according to IMGT and analyzed in immunoSEQ Analyzer, with only productive sequences retained. Clonality was calculated as one minus the Shannon entropy normalized by log2 of the number of productive unique sequences. Public and private clones were assessed among the 100 most prevalent clones of each patient and control. Susac-specific clones were defined as absent from healthy and MS cohorts, over a thousand published viral clones and other ImmuneACCESS disease sequences. TCRdb's own reprocessing of the public reads used fastp at Q25 and MiXCR and kept productive beta chains. Rows with one shared CDR3 protein collapse into an entry with the most common genes and DNA. TCRdb, rather than the study authors, made the V and J calls. Across this sample there are about 83,000 distinct CDR3 sequences, with about 95% seen only once. The top ten clones comprise more than 0.35% of the sample.

V gives up 1 base and J gives up 0 bases, and the segment between their germline ends measures 10 bases. The CDR3 holds 15 amino acids from the cysteine to the phenylalanine. Only the CDR3 DNA is retained, 45 bases long and in frame from the first base. Sequences KGHSH (CDR1) and LQKENI (CDR2) are obtained from the germline V gene. High-throughput TCR beta sequencing profiled peripheral blood CD8+ and CD4+ T cells from healthy donors, Susac syndrome patients and multiple sclerosis patients. The Susac syndrome patients fulfilled recently defined diagnostic criteria for definite or probable disease. Bulk CD8+ and CD4+ T cells were purified magnetically by negative isolation, whereas CD8+ TEMRA cells were enriched by FACS. Blood was collected in EDTA tubes and processed within 24 hours, with PBMCs isolated through density gradient centrifugation. PBMCs destined for TCR sequencing were cryopreserved in liquid nitrogen and later thawed in a 37 °C water bath. Purity of sorted or isolated CD4+, CD8+ and CD8+ TEMRA cells was at least 90%.

In this chain, TRBV18 is recombined with TRBJ2-7; the D gene lacks a confident call. The specimen was CD8+ T cells from PBMCs. The clonotype originates from a human donor with Susac syndrome. The CDR3 sequence is CASSPLPLSSYEQYF. The nucleotide sequence reads as follows: TGTGCCAGCTCACCACTCCCCCTGAGCTCCTACGAGCAGTACTTC. Extended through the reference TRBV18 and TRBJ2-7 proteins, this CDR3 yields the full variable domain: NAGVMQNPRHLVRRRGQEARLRCSPMKGHSHVYWYRQLPEEGLKFMVYLQKENIIDESGMPKERFSAEFPKEGPSILRIQQVVRGDSAAYFCASSPLPLSSYEQYFGPGTRLTVT.